This passage covers 11 T cell receptor beta chains from one sample sequenced in a study of cytomegalovirus exposure and HLA in healthy donors. Repertoires were generated with immunoSEQ multiplex PCR, while TCRdb's copy carries only in-frame clones and drops some. The data hold some 110,000 clones, with roughly 86% observed a single time. The sequenced sample consisted of PBMCs. All receptors come from a woman between 18 and 29 years old in good health and CMV-seropositive.

The chain is built from TRBV6-6 and TRBJ1-1; perhaps TRBD1 as D (6 bases). This CDR3 contains 15 residues. Germline V gives CDR1 MNHNY, CDR2 SVGAGI (reference sequence). Trimming stripped 7 bases from V and 3 bases from J, with 18 bases between. CDR3 nucleotides: TGTGCCAGCAATAGGATGACAGGACGGGACACTGAAGCTTTCTTT. Protein sequence: CASNRMTGRDTEAFF.

The chain uses TRBV6-5 and TRBJ1-2; perhaps TRBD1 as D (5 bases). CDR3 length: 13 residues. Trimming left V 5 bases short and J 2 bases short, with 9 bases between. CDR1 is MNHEY, CDR2 SVGAGI, per germline. The CDR3 DNA sequence: TGTGCCAGCAGTCTGGGGCGGAACTATGGCTACACCTTC. It specifies CASSLGRNYGYTF.

The J gene is TRBJ2-5, the V gene TRBV5-6; 10 bases are shared with TRBD1. The CDR3 sequence is 16 residues long. The V gene end was trimmed by 5 bases and the J gene end by 2 bases; junction bases not matched to a gene: 9. Germline V gene lookup returns CDR1 SGHDT and CDR2 YYEEEE. The CDR3 spells CASSSFGTGVQETQYF. The CDR3 DNA follows: TGTGCCAGCAGTTCATTTGGGACAGGGGTTCAAGAGACCCAGTACTTC.

The chain couples TRBV4-2 to TRBJ2-3; 12 bases match TRBD2. Unmatched junction bases numbered 11, after V lost 4 bases and J lost 3 bases. The CDR3 contains 18 residues. CDR1 LGHNA and CDR2 YNFKEQ come from the germline V gene. CDR3 coding DNA: TGTGCCAGCAGCCTACGACTAGCGGGAGAGGCTATTACAGATACGCAGTATTTT. It encodes CASSLRLAGEAITDTQYF.

The chain couples TRBV19 to TRBJ2-1, with a possible D match to TRBD1 (6 bases). Looked up from germline, CDR1 is LNHDA and CDR2 is SQIVND (reference sequence). CDR3 length: 13 residues. With 8 bases removed from V and 2 bases from J, the gap between germline ends came to 10 bases. The CDR3 DNA reads as TGTGCCAGTGGGGACACTACCTACAATGAGCAGTTCTTC. It is translated as CASGDTTYNEQFF.

The chain employs TRBV14 and TRBJ2-5; 10 nucleotides align to TRBD2. CDR1 and CDR2 from the germline V gene are SGHDN and FVKESK. The junction had 12 bases not matched to a gene; V was cut back by 0 bases and J by 2 bases. The length of the CDR3 is 19 residues. Here the CDR3 DNA reads TGTGCCAGCAGCCAAGATCGTCTAGCGGGGGTCGTTGAACAAGAGACCCAGTACTTC. Amino acids: CASSQDRLAGVVEQETQYF.

This chain links TRBV19 with TRBJ1-1, with D maybe TRBD1 (6 bases). The CDR3 spans 12 residues. With 7 bases removed from V and 11 bases from J, the gap between germline ends came to 17 bases. CDR1 is LNHDA, CDR2 SQIVND, per germline (reference sequence). The CDR3 loop is CASIDRLGVAFF. The CDR3 DNA sequence: TGTGCCAGTATAGACAGGCTCGGTGTGGCTTTCTTT.

V usage is TRBV5-4 and J usage is TRBJ1-2; D unclear. Between the trimmed V and J ends, which lost 2 bases and 8 bases, there was a span of 13 bases. There are 13 residues in the CDR3. Germline V lookup: CDR1 SGHNT, CDR2 YYREEE (reference sequence). The CDR3 loop is CASSLEVLEGYTF. As DNA, the CDR3 is TGTGCCAGCAGCTTAGAGGTCCTTGAGGGCTACACCTTC.

The chain has TRBV5-8 and TRBJ2-7; the match to TRBD2 covers 10 bases. CDR3 length: 16 amino acids. CDR1 is SGHTS and CDR2 is YDEGEE in the germline V gene. J was trimmed by 4 bases and V by 3 bases; bases with no gene match: 10. The CDR3 spells CASSSLLAGNKYEQYF. CDR3 nucleotides: TGTGCCAGCAGCTCCCTACTAGCGGGGAACAAGTACGAGCAGTACTTC.

A single count supports this clone. This chain connects TRBV6-1 to TRBJ1-1, with D uncertain. This CDR3 spans 14 amino acids. Germline CDR1 MNHNS, CDR2 SASEGT. The ends were cut back, 4 bases at V and 3 bases at J, with 12 bases in the middle. The CDR3: CASSVTSRDTEAFF. The CDR3 DNA is TGTGCCAGCAGTGTAACCTCCCGGGACACTGAAGCTTTCTTT.

The chain employs TRBV30 and TRBJ2-2; TRBD1 might be the D (5 bases). This CDR3 has 14 amino acids. The V end was cut by 5 bases, the J end by 1 base, with 11 bases between. From germline, CDR1 is GTSNPN and CDR2 SVGIG (reference sequence). In nucleotides, the CDR3 is TGTGCCTGGCGCGTGGGGCAGAACACCGGGGAGCTGTTTTTT. The encoded protein is CAWRVGQNTGELFF.